The present T cell receptor beta chain was sequenced within a study of neurological immune-mediated disorders. Overall study: Of approximately 35 multiple sclerosis patients, about 30 were relapsing-remitting and 3 secondary progressive.

This clonotype appeared many times. The V end was cut by 4 bases, the J end by 8 bases, with 18 bases between. The germline CDR1 and CDR2 sequences are SGHRS and YFSETQ. The CDR3 length is 14 residues. By 5'RACE with 10-nucleotide random UMIs, the cDNA was made. MiXCR, applied by TCRdb to the 5' RACE reads, yields one record per CDR3 protein. The sample lists about 74,000 distinct CDR3 sequences; roughly 5.5% were seen once. The unsorted libraries were generated from a total of 2 million PBMCs, which had been stored in RNAlater at -80 C. The TCR comes from a man younger than 30 with multiple sclerosis. The chain links TRBV5-1 to TRBJ1-2; D is uncertain. Specimen: PBMCs. In DNA, the CDR3 is TGCGCCAGCAGCCCCAGCCTCCCGAGAGGGGGCTACACCTTC. It codes for CASSPSLPRGGYTF.